The entry below describes one T cell receptor beta chain. The antigen is undetermined. This entry is derived from a study of glioma-infiltrating T cells. General observations from the study: CDR3 overlap between tissue and blood was very small.

Amplification of TCR alpha and beta CDR3 regions from RNA used iRepertoire nested multiplex PCR. Each CDR3 protein gets one entry after TCRdb re-called the multiplex PCR reads with MiXCR. The data contain approximately 190,000 distinct CDR3 sequences, more than 25% of them seen just once; the ten biggest clones take up around 20%. Germline V CDR1 and CDR2: SGDLS, YYNGEE. CDR3 length: 16 amino acids. V was trimmed by 1 base and J by 3 bases, leaving 15 bases between them. The source is a human donor with low-grade glioma or glioblastoma, undergoing nonglioma brain surgery, or in good health (not recorded which). V and J are TRBV9 and TRBJ2-3, with D perhaps given as TRBD1 or TRBD2 (5 bases each). Sequencing was done on a sample of glioma tissue, nonneoplastic brain tissue, or PBMCs (not recorded which). The CDR3 is CASSVSGRFGTDTQYF. The CDR3 region has the DNA TGTGCCAGCAGCGTATCAGGGAGATTTGGAACAGATACGCAGTATTTT.